This entry concerns a single T cell receptor beta chain. Germline is not matched at one junction end, which may reflect a read error. CDR3 size: 18 residues. The V gene's germline CDR1 is SEHNR and CDR2 FQNEAQ (reference sequence). The entry originates in a study of control samples from healthy donors and cancer patients. Libraries were prepared by immunoSEQ multiplex PCR; TCRdb keeps only in-frame clonotypes and omits some of them. Here the sample spans about 120,000 clones, about 94% being singletons. Sequencing was carried out using blood. The receptor was isolated from a young man in good health. V is TRBV7-9 and J is TRBJ2-7; a possible D gene is TRBD2 (6 bases). CDR3 in amino acids: CASSLRREQVYGGEEQCF. The CDR3 DNA is TGTGCCAGCAGCTTAAGGAGAGAACAGGTGTATGGTGGGGAGGAGCAGTGCTTC.